This TCR beta chain was identified during a study of blood T cell repertoires in COVID-19. Study in general: The United States, Italy and Spain provided the acute and convalescent COVID-19 samples. The analysed material was cDNA or gDNA that came from T cells, B-cell-depleted T cells, or PBMCs.

The CDR3 runs to 15 residues. V was clipped by 9 bases and J by 5 bases, with 19 bases between them. Germline V gives CDR1 KGHDR, CDR2 SFDVKD. In the authors' methods: Cell counts per sample came from amplifying reference gene primers. Clones were sequenced by immunoSEQ multiplex PCR, and TCRdb holds only the in-frame ones, with some missing. V and J calls and clone size follow that table, whereas D and trimming were derived from the DNA. The data contain 30,000 to 40,000 clones, 86% of them seen just once; the ten biggest clones take up 5.5%. What was sequenced was peripheral blood. This receptor was taken from a woman older than 75 with active or convalescent COVID-19. V is TRBV24-1 and J is TRBJ2-1; possible D gene TRBD2, 5 bases. The CDR3 sequence: CATGAGSSNHNEQFF. The CDR3 DNA follows: TGTGCCACCGGCGCGGGTAGCTCAAACCACAATGAGCAGTTCTTC.